This T cell receptor (beta chain) came from a study of human T cells and chemical hapten exposure. Documented time point: patch test 1, 2 weeks after DPC sensitization. Noted treatment: therapeutic diphenylcyclopropenone sensitization with weekly scalp DPC. Original handling: Between roughly 20,000 and 690,600 TCRs appeared in each sample, and the median stood at 95,638. Via MiXCR, TCRdb re-called the RACE reads, giving one row per CDR3 protein. TCRdb's processing, not the study's, gives the V and J calls here. Found here are fewer than 400,000 distinct CDR3 sequences, around 7% of them singletons; the top ten hold 7.5% to 9%. This CDR3 has 15 residues. V lost 4 bases to trimming and J lost 0 bases, with 11 bases between them. The germline V gene encodes CDR1 SEHNR and CDR2 FQNEAQ (reference sequence).

The material was whole blood, obtained in connection with sensitization to the hapten diphenylcyclopropenone (DPC). This chain joins TRBV7-9 and TRBJ2-3; the D is unclear. This clonotype was sampled from a woman in her late teens or twenties with alopecia areata. Some clones in this sample may be carry-over from other donors' samples. The CDR3, as DNA: TGTGCCAGCAGCTCGACTGATTCTAGCACAGATACGCAGTATTTT. As protein: CASSSTDSSTDTQYF.